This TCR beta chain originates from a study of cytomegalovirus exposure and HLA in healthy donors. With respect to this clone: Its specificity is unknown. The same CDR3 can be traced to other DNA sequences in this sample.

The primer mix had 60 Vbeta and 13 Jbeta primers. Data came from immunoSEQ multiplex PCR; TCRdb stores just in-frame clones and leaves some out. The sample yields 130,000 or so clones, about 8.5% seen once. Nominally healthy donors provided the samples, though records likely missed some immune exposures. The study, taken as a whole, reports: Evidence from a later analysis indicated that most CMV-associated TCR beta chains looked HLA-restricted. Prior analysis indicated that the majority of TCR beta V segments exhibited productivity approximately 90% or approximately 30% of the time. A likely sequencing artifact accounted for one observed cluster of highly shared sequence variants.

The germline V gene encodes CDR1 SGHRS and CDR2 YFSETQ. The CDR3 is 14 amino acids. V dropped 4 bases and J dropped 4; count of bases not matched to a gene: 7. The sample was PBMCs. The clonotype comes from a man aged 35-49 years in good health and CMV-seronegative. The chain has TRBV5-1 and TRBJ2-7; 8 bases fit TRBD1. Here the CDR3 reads CASSPGQGSYEQYF. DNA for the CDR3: TGCGCCAGCAGCCCTGGACAGGGTTCGTACGAGCAGTACTTC.